This entry concerns a single T cell receptor beta chain. The data belong to a study of T cell changes during pregnancy in multiple sclerosis. The data were produced by immunoSEQ multiplex PCR, yet TCRdb's version contains in-frame clones alone and is incomplete. The repertoire holds tens of thousands of clones, with under 95% as singletons. Germline CDR1 and CDR2: KGHSH and LQKENI. The CDR3 sequence is 15 residues long. V lost 2 bases, J lost 6 bases, and 4 bases stayed unmatched. The chain uses TRBV18 and TRBJ2-1, with 10 bases that match TRBD2. The material was CD8+ T cells from peripheral blood mononuclear cells, obtained in the first trimester of pregnancy. The sequence derives from a female donor with multiple sclerosis, enrolled in a pregnancy study. The CDR3 reads CASSPSGGAVNEQFF. The CDR3 nucleotides are TGTGCCAGCTCACCAAGCGGGGGGGCAGTCAATGAGCAGTTCTTC.